One sample yielded the 6 T cell receptor beta chains listed below, sequenced in a study of blood T cell repertoires in COVID-19 (dated by TCRdb to 2020 to 2021). Receptor amplification or capture employed the immunoSEQ multiplex PCR assay. The source is immuneACCESS, and TCRdb retained only in-frame sequences with V and J called. Part of the clones is not carried over; for the studies checked, unresolved V genes explain less than half of this, and the remainder is unexplained. The sample has about 140,000 clones on record, roughly 86% of them singletons. Together, the top ten hold roughly 5.4% of the sample. The source material was peripheral blood. The receptors were sampled from a human donor in a cohort sampled during active COVID-19.

The V gene is TRBV28, the J gene TRBJ1-4, with D uncertain. The CDR3 spans 11 residues. The germline CDR1 and CDR2 sequences are MDHEN and SYDVKM. This chain's CDR3 is CAAGRAEKLFF. Here the CDR3 DNA reads TGTGCGGCAGGCCGAGCTGAAAAACTGTTTTTT.

The chain employs TRBV3-1 (or the pseudogene TRBV3-2) and TRBJ2-5; 9 bases fit TRBD2. Germline CDR1 is LGHDT and CDR2 is YNNKEL (reference sequence). CDR3 size: 14 residues. V gave up 1 base and J gave up 3 bases; unmatched junction bases: 0. The CDR3 sequence: CASSQGGGEETQYF. The CDR3 coding sequence is TGTGCCAGCAGCCAAGGCGGGGGGGAAGAGACCCAGTACTTC.

V gene TRBV7-9 combines with J gene TRBJ2-1; 12 bases are shared with TRBD1. With V trimmed by 0 bases and J by 8 bases, 5 bases remained unmatched. This CDR3 contains 16 residues. Per the germline V gene, CDR1 is SEHNR and CDR2 is FQNEAQ (reference sequence). This chain's CDR3 is CASSLAGTGGAYEQFF. The CDR3 nucleotides read TGTGCCAGCAGCTTAGCGGGGACAGGGGGCGCCTATGAGCAGTTCTTC.

The V call is TRBV4-1, the J call TRBJ1-1, with 9 bases fitting TRBD1. After removal of 4 bases from V and 5 bases from J, the junction contained 8 bases not matched to a gene. Germline CDR1 reads MGHRA; CDR2 reads YSYEKL. The CDR3 sequence is 15 residues long. CDR3: CASSPSGTGTTEAFF. The CDR3 DNA reads as TGCGCCAGCAGCCCCTCCGGGACAGGGACGACTGAAGCTTTCTTT.

The chain has TRBV2 and TRBJ2-7; 7 bases line up with TRBD1. This CDR3 region has 13 residues. The junction had 5 bases not matched to a gene; V was cut back by 5 bases and J by 4 bases. Germline V gene data show CDR1 as SNHLY and CDR2 as FYNNEI. The CDR3 protein is CASSTKTGYEQYF. The CDR3, as DNA: TGTGCCAGCAGTACTAAGACAGGGTACGAGCAGTACTTC.

V is TRBV3-1 (or the pseudogene TRBV3-2) and J is TRBJ1-1; D ambiguous. Germline CDR1 LGHDT, CDR2 YNNKEL (reference sequence). V lost 0 bases and J 1 base, leaving 9 bases between the germline ends. This CDR3 region has 15 residues. CDR3 region: CASSQEAGANTEAFF. In DNA, the CDR3 is TGTGCCAGCAGCCAAGAGGCTGGAGCGAACACTGAAGCTTTCTTT.